The 13 T cell receptor beta chains given below trace back to one sample, sequenced in a study of human T cells and chemical hapten exposure. Before extraction, the whole blood was not fractionated, and total RNA was taken from it. Unique molecular identifiers were linked by the library to individual cDNA molecules. TCRdb itself ran the reads through MiXCR, one entry per CDR3 protein. The sample holds about 120,000 distinct CDR3 sequences, 8% to 9.5% seen once. What was sequenced was whole blood. Receptors originate from a human donor in good health. Some clones in this sample may be carry-over from other donors' samples.

Many counts were recorded for this clonotype. The chain uses TRBV2 and TRBJ1-1; D not resolved. Germline V gene sequence: CDR1 SNHLY, CDR2 FYNNEI. The CDR3 sequence is 14 residues long. V gave up 2 bases and J gave up 1 base, with 8 bases separating them. CDR3 amino acids: CASSESSGNTEAFF. The CDR3 DNA reads TGTGCCAGCAGTGAATCCTCCGGGAACACTGAAGCTTTCTTT.

In this sample, this clonotype turned up a few times. This chain joins TRBV6-5 and TRBJ2-5; a weak D match, TRBD2 (5 bases). V lost 3 bases and J lost 0, with 8 bases in between. CDR3 size: 14 residues. CDR1 and CDR2 from the germline V gene are MNHEY and SVGAGI. The CDR3 is CASSYYGDQETQYF. The CDR3 nucleotides are TGTGCCAGCAGTTATTACGGGGACCAAGAGACCCAGTACTTC.

This clonotype was counted between two and nine times. The chain carries TRBV7-2 and TRBJ2-7; maybe TRBD2 (6 bases). CDR1 and CDR2 from the germline V gene are SGHTA and FQGNSA. The CDR3 is 12 amino acids. V lost 5 bases, J lost 6 bases, and 11 bases lay in between. CDR3 sequence: CASSPGTAEQYF. In DNA form, the CDR3 reads TGTGCCAGCAGCCCAGGGACTGCCGAGCAGTACTTC.

The chain has TRBV7-8 and TRBJ2-6; 9 positions match TRBD2. The J segment lost 4 bases and the V segment lost 0 bases, leaving 10 bases of the junction unmatched. This CDR3 region has 19 residues. Germline-derived CDR1 and CDR2 are SGHVS and FQNEAQ. For the CDR3, the DNA is TGTGCCAGCAGCTTAGCGGAATTAGCGGGAGCCTGGGGGGCCAACGTCCTGACTTTC. This encodes CASSLAELAGAWGANVLTF.

This clonotype appeared many times. This chain joins TRBV12-5 and TRBJ1-5; 12 nucleotides line up with TRBD1. Losses at the gene ends were 2 bases for V and 5 bases for J; bases not matched to a gene: 4. CDR3 length: 16 residues. Germline CDR1 LGHNT, CDR2 FRNRAP. CDR3 region: CASGLSRDRGHQPQHF. The CDR3 region has the DNA TGTGCTAGTGGTTTGTCCCGGGACAGGGGGCATCAGCCCCAGCATTTT.

The chain recombines TRBV27 with TRBJ2-5; D uncertain. Germline V lookup: CDR1 MNHEY, CDR2 SMNVEV (reference sequence). Trimming left V 2 bases short and J 7 bases short, with 17 bases between. The CDR3 contains 15 residues. Written as DNA, the CDR3 is TGTGCCAGCAGTTTAATGGGCGGCCCCCTCGGGACCCAGTACTTC. Amino acids: CASSLMGGPLGTQYF.

The table lists this clonotype with a few counts. The chain employs TRBV5-1 and TRBJ2-1; 10 nucleotides align to TRBD2. V shed 0 bases, J shed 4 bases, and the junction held 4 bases outside the gene matches. The germline CDR1 and CDR2 sequences are SGHRS and YFSETQ. CDR3 length: 16 amino acids. The CDR3 is CASSLETSGNYNEQFF. The CDR3 coding sequence is TGCGCCAGCAGCTTGGAAACTAGCGGGAATTACAATGAGCAGTTCTTC.

This clonotype showed up just a few times. The V gene is TRBV29-1, the J gene TRBJ2-1; a possible D gene is TRBD1 (6 bases). The CDR3 loop spans 13 amino acids. V lost 5 bases to trimming and J lost 7 bases, with 15 bases between them. The germline V gene encodes CDR1 SQVTM and CDR2 ANQGSEA. For the CDR3, the DNA is TGCAGCGTTCTTCGGAGTGGGACAAATGAGCAGTTCTTC. Encoded protein: CSVLRSGTNEQFF.

V gene TRBV18 combines with J gene TRBJ1-2; 9 bases agree with TRBD1. V shed 0 bases, J shed 0 bases, and the junction held 2 bases outside the gene matches. CDR1 KGHSH and CDR2 LQKENI come from the germline V gene. The CDR3 contains 16 residues. This CDR3 is CASSPPDRGSNYGYTF. The CDR3 DNA is TGTGCCAGCTCACCACCCGACAGGGGGTCTAACTATGGCTACACCTTC. Drawing the rest from reference TRBV18 and TRBJ1-2, the complete variable domain is NAGVMQNPRHLVRRRGQEARLRCSPMKGHSHVYWYRQLPEEGLKFMVYLQKENIIDESGMPKERFSAEFPKEGPSILRIQQVVRGDSAAYFCASSPPDRGSNYGYTFGSGTRLTVV.

This clonotype was recorded many times. J is TRBJ2-2 and V is TRBV11-2, with D tentatively TRBD1 (6 bases). The CDR3 length is 17 residues. The germline V gene encodes CDR1 SGHAT and CDR2 FQNNGV. Trimming removed 5 bases from V and 0 bases from J, with 16 bases in between. The CDR3 sequence: CASSPTMDRANTGELFF. The CDR3 DNA reads TGTGCCAGCAGCCCAACGATGGACAGAGCGAACACCGGGGAGCTGTTTTTT.

This clonotype was counted many times. The chain couples TRBV7-9 to TRBJ2-1, with D possibly matching TRBD1 (5 bases). The length of the CDR3 is 15 residues. Germline loops: CDR1 SEHNR, CDR2 FQNEAQ (reference sequence). Trimming pared 5 bases from V and 3 bases from J, leaving 14 bases between. CDR3 in DNA: TGTGCCAGCAGCCCGAGTCGGCAGGGCTACAATGAGCAGTTCTTC. Residues: CASSPSRQGYNEQFF.

This clonotype was seen a handful of times. J is TRBJ2-7 and V is TRBV11-2, with 13 positions matching TRBD2. V dropped 4 bases and J dropped 6; count of bases not matched to a gene: 15. There are 18 residues in the CDR3. Germline V gives CDR1 SGHAT, CDR2 FQNNGV. CDR3 sequence reads: CASSSPWTSGSRGSEQYF. The CDR3 DNA is TGTGCCAGCAGCTCCCCCTGGACTAGCGGGAGTAGAGGTTCCGAGCAGTACTTC.

The chain has TRBV4-1 and TRBJ2-1; the match to TRBD2 covers 9 bases. V lost 3 bases, J lost 2 bases, and 8 bases stayed unmatched. CDR1 and CDR2 (germline): MGHRA, YSYEKL. This CDR3 spans 17 amino acids. The CDR3 region has the DNA TGCGCCAGCAGCCAGTCCGGCGGGAGGGCCCCCTACAATGAGCAGTTCTTC. It codes for CASSQSGGRAPYNEQFF.